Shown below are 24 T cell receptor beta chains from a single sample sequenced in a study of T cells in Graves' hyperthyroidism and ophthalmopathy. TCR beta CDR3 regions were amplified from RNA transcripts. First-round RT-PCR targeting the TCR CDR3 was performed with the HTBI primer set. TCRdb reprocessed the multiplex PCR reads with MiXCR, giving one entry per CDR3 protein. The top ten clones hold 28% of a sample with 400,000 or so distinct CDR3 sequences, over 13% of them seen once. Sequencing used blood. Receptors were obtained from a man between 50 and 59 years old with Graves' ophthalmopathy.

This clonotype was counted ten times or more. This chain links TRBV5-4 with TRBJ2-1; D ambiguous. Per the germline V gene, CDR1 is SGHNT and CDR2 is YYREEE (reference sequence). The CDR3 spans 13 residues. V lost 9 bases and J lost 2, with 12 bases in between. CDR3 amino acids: CATQTEPYNEQFF. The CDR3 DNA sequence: TGTGCCACTCAGACTGAGCCCTACAATGAGCAGTTCTTC.

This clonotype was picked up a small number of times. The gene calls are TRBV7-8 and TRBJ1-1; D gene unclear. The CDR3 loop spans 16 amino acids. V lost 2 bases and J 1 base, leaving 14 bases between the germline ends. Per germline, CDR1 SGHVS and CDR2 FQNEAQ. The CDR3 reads CASSLPPGPSNTEAFF. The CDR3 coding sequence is TGTGCCAGCAGCTTACCCCCCGGGCCCTCGAACACTGAAGCTTTCTTT.

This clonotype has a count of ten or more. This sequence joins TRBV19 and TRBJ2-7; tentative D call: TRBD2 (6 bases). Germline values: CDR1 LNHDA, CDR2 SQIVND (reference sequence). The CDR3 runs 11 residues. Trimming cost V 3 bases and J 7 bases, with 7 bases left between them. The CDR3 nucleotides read TGTGCCAGTAGTATTGCGGGGGAGCAGTACTTC. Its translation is CASSIAGEQYF. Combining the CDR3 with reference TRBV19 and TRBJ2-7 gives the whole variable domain DGGITQSPKYLFRKEGQNVTLSCEQNLNHDAMYWYRQDPGQGLRLIYYSQIVNDFQKGDIAEGYSVSREKKESFPLTVTSAQKNPTAFYLCASSIAGEQYFGPGTRLTVT.

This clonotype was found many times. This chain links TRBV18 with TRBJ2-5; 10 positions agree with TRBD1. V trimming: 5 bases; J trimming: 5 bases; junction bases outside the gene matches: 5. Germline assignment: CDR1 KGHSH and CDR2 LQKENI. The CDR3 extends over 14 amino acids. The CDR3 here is CASSRDRGTETQYF. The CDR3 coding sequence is TGTGCCAGCTCAAGGGACAGGGGAACGGAGACCCAGTACTTC.

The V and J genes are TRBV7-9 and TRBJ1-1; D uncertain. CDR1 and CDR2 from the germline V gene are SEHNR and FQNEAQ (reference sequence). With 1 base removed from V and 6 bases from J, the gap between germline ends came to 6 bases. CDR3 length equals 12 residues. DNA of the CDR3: TGTGCCAGCAGCTTAGTTTTGGCTGAAGCTTTCTTT. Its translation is CASSLVLAEAFF.

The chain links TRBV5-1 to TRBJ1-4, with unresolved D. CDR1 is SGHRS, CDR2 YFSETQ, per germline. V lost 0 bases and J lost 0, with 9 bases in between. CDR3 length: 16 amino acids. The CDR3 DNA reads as TGCGCCAGCAGCTTGGCCTCGGGTGCAACTAATGAAAAACTGTTTTTT. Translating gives CASSLASGATNEKLFF.

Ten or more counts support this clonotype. CDR3: CASSLARRARTDTQYF. The CDR3 coding sequence is TGTGCCAGCAGCTTAGCTCGGCGGGCTCGCACAGATACGCAGTATTTT. This sequence joins TRBV7-8 and TRBJ2-3, with D possibly being TRBD2 (5 bases). From germline, CDR1 is SGHVS and CDR2 FQNEAQ. The CDR3 totals 16 residues. V gave up 0 bases and J gave up 1 base, with 11 bases separating them.

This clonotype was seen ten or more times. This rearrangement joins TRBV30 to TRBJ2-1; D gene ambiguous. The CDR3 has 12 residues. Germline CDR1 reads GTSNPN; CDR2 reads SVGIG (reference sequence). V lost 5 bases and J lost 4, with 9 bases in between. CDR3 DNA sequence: TGTGCCTGGGGGCAGCAATACAATGAGCAGTTCTTC. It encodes CAWGQQYNEQFF.

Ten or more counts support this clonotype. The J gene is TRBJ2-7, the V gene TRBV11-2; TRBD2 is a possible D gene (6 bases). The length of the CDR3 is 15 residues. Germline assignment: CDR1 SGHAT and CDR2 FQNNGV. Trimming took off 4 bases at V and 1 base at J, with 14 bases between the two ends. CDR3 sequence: CASSYGRPASYEQYF. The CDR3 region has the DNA TGTGCCAGCAGCTACGGGAGACCTGCTTCCTACGAGCAGTACTTC. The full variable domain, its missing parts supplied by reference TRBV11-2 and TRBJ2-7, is EAGVAQSPRYKIIEKRQSVAFWCNPISGHATLYWYQQILGQGPKLLIQFQNNGVVDDSQLPKDRFSAERLKGVDSTLKIQPAKLEDSAVYLCASSYGRPASYEQYFGPGTRLTVT.

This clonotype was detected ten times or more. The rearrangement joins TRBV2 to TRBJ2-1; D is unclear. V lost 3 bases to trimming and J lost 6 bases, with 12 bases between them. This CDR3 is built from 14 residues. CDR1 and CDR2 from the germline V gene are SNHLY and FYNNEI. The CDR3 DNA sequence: TGTGCCAGCAGTGATGGTCGACCCCCCAATGAGCAGTTCTTC. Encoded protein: CASSDGRPPNEQFF.

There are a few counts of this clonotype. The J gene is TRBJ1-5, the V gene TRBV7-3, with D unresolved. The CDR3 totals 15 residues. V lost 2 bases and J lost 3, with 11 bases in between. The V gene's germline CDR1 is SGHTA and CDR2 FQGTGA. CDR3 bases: TGTGCCAGCAGCTTACGGCCAGATTCCAATCAGCCCCAGCATTTT. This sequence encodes CASSLRPDSNQPQHF.

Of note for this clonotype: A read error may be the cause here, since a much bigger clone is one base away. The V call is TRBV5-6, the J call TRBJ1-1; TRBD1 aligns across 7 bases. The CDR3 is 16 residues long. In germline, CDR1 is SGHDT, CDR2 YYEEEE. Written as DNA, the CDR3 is TGTGCCGGCAGCCGTGGACAGGCGAACATGAACACTGAAGCTTTCTTT. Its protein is CAGSRGQANMNTEAFF.

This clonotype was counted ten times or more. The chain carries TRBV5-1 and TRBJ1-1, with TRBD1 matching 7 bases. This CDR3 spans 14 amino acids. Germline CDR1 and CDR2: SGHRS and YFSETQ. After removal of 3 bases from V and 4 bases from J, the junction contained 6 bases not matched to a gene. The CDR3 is CASSSGQGGTEAFF. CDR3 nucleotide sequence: TGCGCCAGCAGCTCTGGTCAGGGGGGCACTGAAGCTTTCTTT.

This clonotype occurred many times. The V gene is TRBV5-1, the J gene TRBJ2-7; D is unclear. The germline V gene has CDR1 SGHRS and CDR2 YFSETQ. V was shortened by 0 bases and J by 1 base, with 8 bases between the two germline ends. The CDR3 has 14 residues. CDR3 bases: TGCGCCAGCAGCTTGGACGGCAGGTCCTACGAGCAGTACTTC. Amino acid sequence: CASSLDGRSYEQYF.

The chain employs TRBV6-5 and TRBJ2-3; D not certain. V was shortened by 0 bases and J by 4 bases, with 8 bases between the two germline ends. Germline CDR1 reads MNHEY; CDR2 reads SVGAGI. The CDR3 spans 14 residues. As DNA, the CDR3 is TGTGCCAGCAGTTACTCGGGATCTGCAGATACGCAGTATTTT. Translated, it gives CASSYSGSADTQYF.

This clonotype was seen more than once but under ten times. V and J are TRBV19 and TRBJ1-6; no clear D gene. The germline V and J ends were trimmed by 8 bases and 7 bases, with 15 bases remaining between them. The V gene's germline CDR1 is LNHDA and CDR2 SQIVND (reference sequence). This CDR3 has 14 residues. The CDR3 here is CASEGPAKNSPLHF. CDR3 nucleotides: TGTGCCAGTGAGGGCCCCGCTAAAAATTCACCCCTCCACTTT.

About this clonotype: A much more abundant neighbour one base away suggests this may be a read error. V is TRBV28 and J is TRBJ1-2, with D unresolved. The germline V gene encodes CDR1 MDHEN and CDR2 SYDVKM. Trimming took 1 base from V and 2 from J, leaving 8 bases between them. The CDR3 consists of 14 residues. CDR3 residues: CASSLFGRNYGYTF. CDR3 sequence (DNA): TGTGCCAGCAGTTTATTCGGCAGGAACTATGGCTACACCTTC.

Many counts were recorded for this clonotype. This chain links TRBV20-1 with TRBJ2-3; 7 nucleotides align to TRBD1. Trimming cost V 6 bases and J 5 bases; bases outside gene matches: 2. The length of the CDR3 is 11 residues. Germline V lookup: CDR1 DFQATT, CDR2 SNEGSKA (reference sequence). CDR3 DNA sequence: TGCAGTGCGCACAGGGGAGATACGCAGTATTTT. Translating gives CSAHRGDTQYF.

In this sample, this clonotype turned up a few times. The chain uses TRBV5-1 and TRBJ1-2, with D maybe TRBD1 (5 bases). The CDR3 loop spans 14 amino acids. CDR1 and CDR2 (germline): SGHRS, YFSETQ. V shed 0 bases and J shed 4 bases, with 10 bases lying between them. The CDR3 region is CASSLEQVSYGYTF. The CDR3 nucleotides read TGCGCCAGCAGCTTGGAACAGGTTTCCTATGGCTACACCTTC.

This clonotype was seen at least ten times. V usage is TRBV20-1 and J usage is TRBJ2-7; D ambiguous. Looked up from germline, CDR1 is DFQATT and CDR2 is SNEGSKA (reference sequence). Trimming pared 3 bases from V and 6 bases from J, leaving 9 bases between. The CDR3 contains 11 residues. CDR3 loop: CSARGPAEQYF. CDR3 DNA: TGCAGTGCTAGGGGCCCCGCCGAGCAGTACTTC.

CDR3 nucleotide sequence: TGTGCCACCAGCAGAGGGGACAGGACGTACCAAGAGACCCAGTACTTC. Residues: CATSRGDRTYQETQYF. J is TRBJ2-5 and V is TRBV15; 8 nucleotides align to TRBD1. V lost 1 base to trimming and J lost 0 bases; unmatched junction nucleotides: 4. The CDR3 is made up of 16 amino acids. Germline V gene data show CDR1 as LNHNV and CDR2 as YYDKDF (reference sequence).

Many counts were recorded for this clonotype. The CDR3 DNA reads as TGCAGTGCTAGTAAGCGGGAGTCGAGCACAGATACGCAGTATTTT. This encodes CSASKRESSTDTQYF. The chain joins TRBV20-1 to TRBJ2-3; 8 nucleotides line up with TRBD2. CDR1 and CDR2 (germline): DFQATT, SNEGSKA (reference sequence). This CDR3 is 15 amino acids long. Losses at the gene ends were 3 bases for V and 0 bases for J; bases not matched to a gene: 5.

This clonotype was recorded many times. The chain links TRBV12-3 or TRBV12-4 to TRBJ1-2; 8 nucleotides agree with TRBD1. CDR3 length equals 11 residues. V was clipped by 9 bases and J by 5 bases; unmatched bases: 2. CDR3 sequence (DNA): TGTGCCAGTAACAGGGGGTATGGCTACACCTTC. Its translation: CASNRGYGYTF.

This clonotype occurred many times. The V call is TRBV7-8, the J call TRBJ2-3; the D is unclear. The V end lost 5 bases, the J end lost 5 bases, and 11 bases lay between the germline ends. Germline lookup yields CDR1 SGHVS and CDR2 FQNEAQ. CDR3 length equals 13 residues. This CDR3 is CASSPTGRDTQYF. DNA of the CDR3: TGTGCCAGCAGCCCCACGGGTAGAGATACGCAGTATTTT. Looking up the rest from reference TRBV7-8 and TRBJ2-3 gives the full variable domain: GAGVSQSPRYKVAKRGQDVALRCDPISGHVSLFWYQQALGQGPEFLTYFQNEAQLDKSGLPSDRFFAERPEGSVSTLKIQRTQQEDSAVYLCASSPTGRDTQYFGPGTRLTVL.